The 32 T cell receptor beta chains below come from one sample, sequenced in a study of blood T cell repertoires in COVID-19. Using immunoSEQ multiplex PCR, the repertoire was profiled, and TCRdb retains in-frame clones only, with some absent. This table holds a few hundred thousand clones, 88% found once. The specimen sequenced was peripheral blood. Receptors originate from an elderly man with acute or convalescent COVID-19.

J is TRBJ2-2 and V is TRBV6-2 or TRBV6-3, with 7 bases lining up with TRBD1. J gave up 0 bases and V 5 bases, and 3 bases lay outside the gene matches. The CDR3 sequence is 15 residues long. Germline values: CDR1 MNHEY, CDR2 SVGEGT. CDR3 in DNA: TGTGCCAGCAGTACAGGGGCCTCGAACACCGGGGAGCTGTTTTTT. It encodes CASSTGASNTGELFF.

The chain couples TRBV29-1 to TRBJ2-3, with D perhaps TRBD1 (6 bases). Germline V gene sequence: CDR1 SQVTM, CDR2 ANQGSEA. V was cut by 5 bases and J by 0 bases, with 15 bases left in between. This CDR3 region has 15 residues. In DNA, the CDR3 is TGCAGCGTTTGGATTCGGACAGCTAGCACAGATACGCAGTATTTT. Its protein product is CSVWIRTASTDTQYF.

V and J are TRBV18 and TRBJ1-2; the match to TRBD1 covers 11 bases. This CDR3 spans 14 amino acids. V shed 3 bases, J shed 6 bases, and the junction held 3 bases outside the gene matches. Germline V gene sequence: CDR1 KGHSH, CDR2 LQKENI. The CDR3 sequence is CASSPGQGADGYTF. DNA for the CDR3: TGTGCCAGCTCACCCGGACAGGGGGCTGATGGCTACACCTTC.

The CDR3 region has the DNA TGTGCCAGCAGCCCGGGACAGGGTCTCTCTGGAAACACCATATATTTT. Translating gives CASSPGQGLSGNTIYF. The chain couples TRBV9 to TRBJ1-3, with 9 bases that match TRBD1. Germline V gene data show CDR1 as SGDLS and CDR2 as YYNGEE. V lost 4 bases and J lost 0; bases outside the gene matches: 5. This CDR3 region has 16 residues. Drawing the rest from reference TRBV9 and TRBJ1-3, the complete variable domain is DSGVTQTPKHLITATGQRVTLRCSPRSGDLSVYWYQQSLDQGLQFLIQYYNGEERAKGNILERFSAQQFPDLHSELNLSSLELGDSALYFCASSPGQGLSGNTIYFGEGSWLTVV.

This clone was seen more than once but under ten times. The CDR3 is CASSIGWAGATYEQYF. The CDR3 nucleotides are TGTGCCAGTAGTATAGGGTGGGCGGGAGCGACCTACGAGCAGTACTTC. V is TRBV19 and J is TRBJ2-7; 7 bases map to TRBD2. CDR1 LNHDA and CDR2 SQIVND come from the germline V gene (reference sequence). The CDR3 totals 16 residues. Trimming removed 1 base from V and 2 bases from J; junction bases left unmatched: 8.

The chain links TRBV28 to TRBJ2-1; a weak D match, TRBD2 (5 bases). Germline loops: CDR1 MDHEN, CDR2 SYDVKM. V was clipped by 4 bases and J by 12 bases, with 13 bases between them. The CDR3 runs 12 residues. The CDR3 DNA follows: TGTGCCAGCAGTTCCACCGGTGCGGGGCAGTTCTTC. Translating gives CASSSTGAGQFF.

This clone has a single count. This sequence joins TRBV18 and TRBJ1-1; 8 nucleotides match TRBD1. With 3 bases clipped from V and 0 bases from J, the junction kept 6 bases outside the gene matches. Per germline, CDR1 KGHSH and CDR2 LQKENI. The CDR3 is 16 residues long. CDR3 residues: CASSPLGTGLNTEAFF. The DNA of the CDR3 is TGTGCCAGCTCACCCCTTGGGACAGGACTGAACACTGAAGCTTTCTTT.

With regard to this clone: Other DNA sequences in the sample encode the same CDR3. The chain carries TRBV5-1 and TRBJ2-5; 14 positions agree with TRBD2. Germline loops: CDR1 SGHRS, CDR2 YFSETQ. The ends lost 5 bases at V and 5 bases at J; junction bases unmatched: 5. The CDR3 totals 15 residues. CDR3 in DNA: TGCGCCAGCAGTAGTCGGACTAGCGGGGGGGAGACCCAGTACTTC. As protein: CASSSRTSGGETQYF.

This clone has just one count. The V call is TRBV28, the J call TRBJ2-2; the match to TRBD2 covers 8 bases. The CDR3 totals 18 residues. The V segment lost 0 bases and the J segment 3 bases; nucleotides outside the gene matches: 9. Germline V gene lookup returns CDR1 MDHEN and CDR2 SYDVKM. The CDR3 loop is CASSLWGITGGDTGELFF. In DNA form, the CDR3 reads TGTGCCAGCAGTTTATGGGGAATCACGGGAGGGGACACCGGGGAGCTGTTTTTT.

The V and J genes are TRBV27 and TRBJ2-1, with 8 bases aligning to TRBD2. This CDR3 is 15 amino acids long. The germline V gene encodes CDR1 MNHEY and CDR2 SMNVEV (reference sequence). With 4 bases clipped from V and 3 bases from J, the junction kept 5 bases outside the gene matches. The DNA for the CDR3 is TGTGCCAGCAGTTCCGGACTAGCAGTCTACAATGAGCAGTTCTTC. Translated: CASSSGLAVYNEQFF.

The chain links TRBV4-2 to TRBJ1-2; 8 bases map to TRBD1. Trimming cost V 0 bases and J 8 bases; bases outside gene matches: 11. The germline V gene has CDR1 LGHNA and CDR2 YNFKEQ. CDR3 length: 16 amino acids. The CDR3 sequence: CASSQDRQGASRGYTF. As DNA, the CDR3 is TGTGCCAGCAGCCAAGATCGGCAGGGGGCGTCGAGGGGCTACACCTTC.

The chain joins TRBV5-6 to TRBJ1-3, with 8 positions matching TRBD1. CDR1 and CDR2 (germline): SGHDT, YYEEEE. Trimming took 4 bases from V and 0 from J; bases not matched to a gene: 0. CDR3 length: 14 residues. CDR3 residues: CASSTGGSGNTIYF. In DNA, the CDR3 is TGTGCCAGCAGCACAGGGGGCTCTGGAAACACCATATATTTT.

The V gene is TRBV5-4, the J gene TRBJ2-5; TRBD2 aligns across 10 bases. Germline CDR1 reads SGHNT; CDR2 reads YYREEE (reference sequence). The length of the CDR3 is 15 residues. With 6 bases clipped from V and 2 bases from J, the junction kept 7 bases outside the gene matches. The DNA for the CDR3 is TGTGCCAGCATGTCCACTAGCGGGGTACAAGAGACCCAGTACTTC. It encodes CASMSTSGVQETQYF.

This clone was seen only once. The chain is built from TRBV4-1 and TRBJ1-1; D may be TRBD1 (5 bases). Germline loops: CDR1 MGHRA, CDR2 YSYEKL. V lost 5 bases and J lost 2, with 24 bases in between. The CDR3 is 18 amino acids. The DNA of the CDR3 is TGCGCCAGCAGCAATAGACAGCCTCGGTCGGGTGGAAACACTGAAGCTTTCTTT. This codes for CASSNRQPRSGGNTEAFF.

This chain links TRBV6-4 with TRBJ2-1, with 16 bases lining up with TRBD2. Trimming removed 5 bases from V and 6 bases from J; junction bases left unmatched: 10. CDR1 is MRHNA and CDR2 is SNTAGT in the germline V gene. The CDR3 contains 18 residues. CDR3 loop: CASSRRGLAGGIGNEQFF. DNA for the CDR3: TGTGCCAGCAGTCGACGGGGACTAGCGGGAGGGATCGGCAATGAGCAGTTCTTC.

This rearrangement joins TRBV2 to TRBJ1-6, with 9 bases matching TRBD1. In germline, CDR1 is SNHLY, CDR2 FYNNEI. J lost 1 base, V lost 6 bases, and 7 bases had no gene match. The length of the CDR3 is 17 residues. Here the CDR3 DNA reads TGTGCCAGCAGCTACAGGGGGCCGGTATCCTATAATTCACCCCTCCACTTT. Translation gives CASSYRGPVSYNSPLHF.

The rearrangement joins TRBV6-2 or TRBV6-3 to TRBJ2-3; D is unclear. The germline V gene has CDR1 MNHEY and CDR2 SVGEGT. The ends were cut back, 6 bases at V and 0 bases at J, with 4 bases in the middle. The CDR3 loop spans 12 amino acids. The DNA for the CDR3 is TGTGCCAGCAGCTTAAGCACAGATACGCAGTATTTT. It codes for CASSLSTDTQYF.

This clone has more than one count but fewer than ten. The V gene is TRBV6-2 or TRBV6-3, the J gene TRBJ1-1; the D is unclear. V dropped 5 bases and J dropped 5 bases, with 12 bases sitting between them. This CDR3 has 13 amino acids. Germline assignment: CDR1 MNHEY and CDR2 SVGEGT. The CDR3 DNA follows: TGTGCCAGCAGTCTCTACGCGGGGACTGAAGCTTTCTTT. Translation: CASSLYAGTEAFF.

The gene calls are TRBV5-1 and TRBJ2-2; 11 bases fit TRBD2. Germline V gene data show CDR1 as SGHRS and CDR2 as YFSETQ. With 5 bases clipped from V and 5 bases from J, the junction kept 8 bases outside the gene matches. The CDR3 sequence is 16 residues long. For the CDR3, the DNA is TGCGCCAGCAGGGGAGCGGCTAGCGGGGGGACCGGGGAGCTGTTTTTT. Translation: CASRGAASGGTGELFF.

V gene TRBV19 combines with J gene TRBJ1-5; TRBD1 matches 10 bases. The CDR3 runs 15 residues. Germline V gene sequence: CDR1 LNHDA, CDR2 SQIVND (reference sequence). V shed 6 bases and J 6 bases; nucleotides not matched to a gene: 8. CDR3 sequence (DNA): TGTGCCAGTAGATCCGGGACAGGGGAGACTCAGCCCCAGCATTTT. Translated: CASRSGTGETQPQHF.

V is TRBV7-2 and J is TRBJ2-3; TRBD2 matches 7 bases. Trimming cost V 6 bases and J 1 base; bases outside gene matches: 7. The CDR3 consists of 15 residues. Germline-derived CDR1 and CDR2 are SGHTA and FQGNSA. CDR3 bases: TGTGCCAGCAGGAAAAAACGGGGGGGCACAGATACGCAGTATTTT. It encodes CASRKKRGGTDTQYF.

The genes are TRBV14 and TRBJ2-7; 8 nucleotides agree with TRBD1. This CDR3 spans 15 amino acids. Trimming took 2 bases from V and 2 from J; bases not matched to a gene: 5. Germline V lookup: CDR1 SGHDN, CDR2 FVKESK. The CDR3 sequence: CASSQQGAIPYEQYF. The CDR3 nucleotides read TGTGCCAGCAGCCAACAGGGGGCGATCCCCTACGAGCAGTACTTC.

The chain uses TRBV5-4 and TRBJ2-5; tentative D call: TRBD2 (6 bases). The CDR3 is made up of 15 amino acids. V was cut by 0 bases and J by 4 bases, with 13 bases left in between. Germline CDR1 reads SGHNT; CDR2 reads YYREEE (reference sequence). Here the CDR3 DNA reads TGTGCCAGCAGCTTGGCCCGGGCGGGATCAGAGACCCAGTACTTC. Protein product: CASSLARAGSETQYF. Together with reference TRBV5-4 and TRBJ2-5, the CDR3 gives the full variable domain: ETGVTQSPTHLIKTRGQQVTLRCSSQSGHNTVSWYQQALGQGPQFIFQYYREEENGRGNFPPRFSGLQFPNYSSELNVNALELDDSALYLCASSLARAGSETQYFGPGTRLLVL.

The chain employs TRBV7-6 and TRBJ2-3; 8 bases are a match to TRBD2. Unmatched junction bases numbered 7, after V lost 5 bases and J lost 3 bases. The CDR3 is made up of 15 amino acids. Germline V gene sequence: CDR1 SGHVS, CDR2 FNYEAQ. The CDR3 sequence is CASSPSGGRTDTQYF. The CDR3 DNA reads TGTGCCAGCAGCCCGAGCGGGGGACGAACAGATACGCAGTATTTT.

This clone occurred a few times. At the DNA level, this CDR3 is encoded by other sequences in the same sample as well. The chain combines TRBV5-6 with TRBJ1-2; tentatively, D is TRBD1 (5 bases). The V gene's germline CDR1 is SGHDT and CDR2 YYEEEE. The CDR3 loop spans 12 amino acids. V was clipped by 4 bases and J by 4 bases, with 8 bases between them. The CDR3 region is CASSLRGYGYTF. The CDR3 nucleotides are TGTGCCAGCAGCCTTAGGGGCTATGGCTACACCTTC.

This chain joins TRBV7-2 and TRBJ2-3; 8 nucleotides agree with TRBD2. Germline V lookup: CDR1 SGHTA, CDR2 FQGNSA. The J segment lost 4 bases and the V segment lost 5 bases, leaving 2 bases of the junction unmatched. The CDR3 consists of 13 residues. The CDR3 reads CASSTAGADTQYF. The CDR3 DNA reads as TGTGCCAGCAGCACAGCGGGAGCAGATACGCAGTATTTT.

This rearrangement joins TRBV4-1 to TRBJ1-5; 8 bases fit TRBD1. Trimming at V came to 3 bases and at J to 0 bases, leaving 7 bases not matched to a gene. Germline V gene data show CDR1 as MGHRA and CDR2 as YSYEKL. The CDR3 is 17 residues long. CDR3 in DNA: TGCGCCAGCAGCCAGCCAGACAGGGGCCTTAGCAATCAGCCCCAGCATTTT. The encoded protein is CASSQPDRGLSNQPQHF.

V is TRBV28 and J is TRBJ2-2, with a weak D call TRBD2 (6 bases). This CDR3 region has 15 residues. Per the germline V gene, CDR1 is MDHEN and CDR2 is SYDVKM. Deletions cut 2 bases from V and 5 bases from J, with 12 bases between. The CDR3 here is CASSLGGAGTGELFF. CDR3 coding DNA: TGTGCCAGCAGTTTAGGAGGGGCCGGAACCGGGGAGCTGTTTTTT.

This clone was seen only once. The DNA for the CDR3 is TGCGCCAGCAGCCTAAGCCTCTGGGAGACTGAAGCTTTCTTT. Protein product: CASSLSLWETEAFF. This sequence joins TRBV4-3 and TRBJ1-1; no clear D. Germline values: CDR1 LGHNA, CDR2 YSLEER. V was clipped by 4 bases and J by 5 bases, with 14 bases between them. This CDR3 is 14 amino acids long.

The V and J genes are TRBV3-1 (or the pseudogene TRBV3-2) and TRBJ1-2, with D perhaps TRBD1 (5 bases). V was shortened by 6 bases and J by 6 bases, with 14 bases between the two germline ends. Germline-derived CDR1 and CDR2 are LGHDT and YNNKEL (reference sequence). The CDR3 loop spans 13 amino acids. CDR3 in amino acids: CASSRGEGDGYTF. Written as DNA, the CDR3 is TGTGCCAGCAGTCGAGGGGAGGGCGATGGCTACACCTTC.

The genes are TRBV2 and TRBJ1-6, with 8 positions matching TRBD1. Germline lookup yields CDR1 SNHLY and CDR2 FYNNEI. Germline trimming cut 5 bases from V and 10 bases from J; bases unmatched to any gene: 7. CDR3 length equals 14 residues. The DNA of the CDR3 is TGTGCCAGCAGTTCACAGGGGGATGGCTCACCCCTCCACTTT. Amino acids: CASSSQGDGSPLHF.

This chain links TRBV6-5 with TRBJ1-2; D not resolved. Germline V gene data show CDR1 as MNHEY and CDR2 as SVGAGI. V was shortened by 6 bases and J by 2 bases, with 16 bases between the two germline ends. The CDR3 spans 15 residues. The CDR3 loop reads CASRLTPLENYGYTF. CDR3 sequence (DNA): TGTGCCAGCAGGCTGACACCACTGGAAAACTATGGCTACACCTTC.